The 2 T cell receptor beta chains below all came from one sample that was sequenced in a study of cytomegalovirus exposure and HLA in healthy donors. The PCR had 60 Vbeta and 13 Jbeta primers. Some clones are missing from TCRdb's copy, which holds only in-frame ones; the method was immunoSEQ multiplex PCR. The sample consists of 150,000 to 200,000 clones, around 84% of them appearing once. The sample comprised PBMCs. The receptors here all came from a man aged 18 to 29 in good health and CMV-seropositive.

The chain carries TRBV11-2 and TRBJ2-3; 12 bases align to TRBD2. The CDR3 runs 17 residues. Germline V lookup: CDR1 SGHAT, CDR2 FQNNGV. The junction had 8 bases not matched to a gene; V was cut back by 6 bases and J by 1 base. CDR3 loop: CASRGLAGGPGTDTQYF. CDR3 DNA: TGTGCCAGCAGAGGGCTAGCGGGGGGGCCTGGCACAGATACGCAGTATTTT. The full variable domain, in which reference TRBV11-2 and TRBJ2-3 provide the parts outside the CDR3, is EAGVAQSPRYKIIEKRQSVAFWCNPISGHATLYWYQQILGQGPKLLIQFQNNGVVDDSQLPKDRFSAERLKGVDSTLKIQPAKLEDSAVYLCASRGLAGGPGTDTQYFGPGTRLTVL.

The chain combines TRBV9 with TRBJ2-7; D is unclear. Per the germline V gene, CDR1 is SGDLS and CDR2 is YYNGEE. CDR3 size: 16 residues. V lost 4 bases to trimming and J lost 0 bases, with 17 bases between them. The DNA for the CDR3 is TGTGCCAGCAGCTTGTCATCGGGTGTTAACTCCTACGAGCAGTACTTC. Its translation: CASSLSSGVNSYEQYF.